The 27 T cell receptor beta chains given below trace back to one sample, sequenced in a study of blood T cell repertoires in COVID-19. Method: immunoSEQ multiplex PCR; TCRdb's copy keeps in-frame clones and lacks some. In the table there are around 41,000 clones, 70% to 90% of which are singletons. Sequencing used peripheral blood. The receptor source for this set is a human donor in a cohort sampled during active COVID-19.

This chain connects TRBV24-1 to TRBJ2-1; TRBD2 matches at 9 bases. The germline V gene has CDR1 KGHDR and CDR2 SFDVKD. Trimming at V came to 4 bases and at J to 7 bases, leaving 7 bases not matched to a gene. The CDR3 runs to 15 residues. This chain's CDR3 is CATSDLVAGENEQFF. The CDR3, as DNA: TGTGCCACCAGTGACCTAGTAGCGGGAGAGAATGAGCAGTTCTTC.

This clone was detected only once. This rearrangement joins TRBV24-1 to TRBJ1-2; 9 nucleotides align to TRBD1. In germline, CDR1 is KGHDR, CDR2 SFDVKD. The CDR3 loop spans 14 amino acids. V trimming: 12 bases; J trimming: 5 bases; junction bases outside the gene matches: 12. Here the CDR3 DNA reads TGTGCCGGGGGGGGACAGGGAGGATGGTATGGCTACACCTTC. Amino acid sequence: CAGGGQGGWYGYTF.

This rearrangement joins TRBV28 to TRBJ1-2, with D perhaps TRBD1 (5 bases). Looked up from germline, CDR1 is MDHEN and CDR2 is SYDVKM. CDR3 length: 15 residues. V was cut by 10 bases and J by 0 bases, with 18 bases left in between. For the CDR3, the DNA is TGTGCCACCGAACTCGTAAGGGGCACTAACTATGGCTACACCTTC. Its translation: CATELVRGTNYGYTF.

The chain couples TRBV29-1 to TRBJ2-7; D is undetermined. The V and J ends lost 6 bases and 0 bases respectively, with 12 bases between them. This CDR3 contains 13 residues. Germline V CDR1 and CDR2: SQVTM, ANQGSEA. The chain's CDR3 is CSVSAGSSYEQYF. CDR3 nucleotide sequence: TGCAGCGTGTCGGCAGGAAGCTCCTACGAGCAGTACTTC.

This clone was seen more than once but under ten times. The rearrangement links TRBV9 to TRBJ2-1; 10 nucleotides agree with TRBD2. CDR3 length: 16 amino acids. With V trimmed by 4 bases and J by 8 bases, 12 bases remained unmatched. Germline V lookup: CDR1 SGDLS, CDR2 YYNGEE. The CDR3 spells CASSPQPGLAPYEQFF. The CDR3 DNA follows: TGTGCCAGCAGCCCCCAGCCGGGACTAGCGCCTTATGAGCAGTTCTTC.

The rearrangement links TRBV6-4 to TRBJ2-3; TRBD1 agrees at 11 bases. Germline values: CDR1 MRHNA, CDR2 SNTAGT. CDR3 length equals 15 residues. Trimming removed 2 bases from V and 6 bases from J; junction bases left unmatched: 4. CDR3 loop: CASSDGTGGPDTQYF. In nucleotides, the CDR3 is TGTGCCAGCAGTGACGGGACAGGGGGACCCGATACGCAGTATTTT.

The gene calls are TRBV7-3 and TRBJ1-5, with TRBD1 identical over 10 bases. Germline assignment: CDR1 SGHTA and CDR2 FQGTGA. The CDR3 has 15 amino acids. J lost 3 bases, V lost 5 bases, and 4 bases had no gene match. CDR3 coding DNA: TGTGCCAGCAGCCCTGGGACAGGGGTCAATCAGCCCCAGCATTTT. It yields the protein CASSPGTGVNQPQHF.

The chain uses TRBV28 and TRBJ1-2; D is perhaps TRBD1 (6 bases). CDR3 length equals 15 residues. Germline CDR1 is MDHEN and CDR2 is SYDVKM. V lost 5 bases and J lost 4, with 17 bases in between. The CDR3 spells CASSTIQGPAYGYTF. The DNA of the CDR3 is TGTGCCAGCAGTACCATACAGGGACCGGCCTATGGCTACACCTTC.

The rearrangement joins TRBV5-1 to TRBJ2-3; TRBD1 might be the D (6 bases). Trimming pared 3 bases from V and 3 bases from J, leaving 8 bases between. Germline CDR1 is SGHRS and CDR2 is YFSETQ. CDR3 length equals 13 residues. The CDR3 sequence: CASSSDRTDTQYF. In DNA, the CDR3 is TGCGCCAGCAGCTCGGACAGAACAGATACGCAGTATTTT.

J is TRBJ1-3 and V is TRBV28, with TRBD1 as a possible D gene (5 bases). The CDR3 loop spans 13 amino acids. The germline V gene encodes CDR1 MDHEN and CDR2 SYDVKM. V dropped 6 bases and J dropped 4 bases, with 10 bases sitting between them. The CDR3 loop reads CASRRGWGNTIYF. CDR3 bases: TGTGCCAGCAGAAGGGGCTGGGGAAACACCATATATTTT. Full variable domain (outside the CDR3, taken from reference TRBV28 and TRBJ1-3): DVKVTQSSRYLVKRTGEKVFLECVQDMDHENMFWYRQDPGLGLRLIYFSYDVKMKEKGDIPEGYSVSREKKERFSLILESASTNQTSMYLCASRRGWGNTIYFGEGSWLTVV.

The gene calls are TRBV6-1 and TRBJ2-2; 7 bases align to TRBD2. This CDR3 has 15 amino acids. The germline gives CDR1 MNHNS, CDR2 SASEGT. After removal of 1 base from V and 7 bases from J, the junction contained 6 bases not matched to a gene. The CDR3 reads CASSEELTSVGELFF. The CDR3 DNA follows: TGTGCCAGCAGTGAAGAGCTAACTAGCGTCGGGGAGCTGTTTTTT.

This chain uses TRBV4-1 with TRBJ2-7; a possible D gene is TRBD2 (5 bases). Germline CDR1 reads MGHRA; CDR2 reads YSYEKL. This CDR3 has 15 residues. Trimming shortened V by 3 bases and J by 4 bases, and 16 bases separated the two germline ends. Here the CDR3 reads CASSQAETIPYEQYF. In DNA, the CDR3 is TGCGCCAGCAGCCAGGCGGAGACTATCCCTTACGAGCAGTACTTC.

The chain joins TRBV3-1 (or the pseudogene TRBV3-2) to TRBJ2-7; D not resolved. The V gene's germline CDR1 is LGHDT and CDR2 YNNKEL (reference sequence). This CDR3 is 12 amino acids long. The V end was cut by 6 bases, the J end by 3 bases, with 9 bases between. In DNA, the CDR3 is TGTGCCAGCAGTCCCTCGGGCTACGAGCAGTACTTC. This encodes CASSPSGYEQYF.

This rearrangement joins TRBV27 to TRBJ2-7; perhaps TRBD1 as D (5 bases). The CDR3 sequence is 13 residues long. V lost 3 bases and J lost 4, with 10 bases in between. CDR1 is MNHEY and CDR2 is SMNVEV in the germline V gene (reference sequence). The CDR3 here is CASSFGQGYEQYF. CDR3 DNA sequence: TGTGCCAGCAGTTTCGGACAAGGGTACGAGCAGTACTTC.

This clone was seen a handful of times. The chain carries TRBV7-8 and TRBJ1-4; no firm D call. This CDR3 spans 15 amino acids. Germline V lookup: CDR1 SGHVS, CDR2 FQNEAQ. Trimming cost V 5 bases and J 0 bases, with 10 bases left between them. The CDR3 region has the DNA TGTGCCAGCAGCCTCGAGGTAGCAACTAATGAAAAACTGTTTTTT. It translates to CASSLEVATNEKLFF. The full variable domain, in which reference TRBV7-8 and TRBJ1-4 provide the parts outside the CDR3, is GAGVSQSPRYKVAKRGQDVALRCDPISGHVSLFWYQQALGQGPEFLTYFQNEAQLDKSGLPSDRFFAERPEGSVSTLKIQRTQQEDSAVYLCASSLEVATNEKLFFGSGTQLSVL.

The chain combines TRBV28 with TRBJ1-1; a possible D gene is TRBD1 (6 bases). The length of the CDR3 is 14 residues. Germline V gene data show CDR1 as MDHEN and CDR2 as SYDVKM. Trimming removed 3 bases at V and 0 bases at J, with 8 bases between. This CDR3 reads CASSFRTVNTEAFF. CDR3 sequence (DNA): TGTGCCAGCAGTTTTAGGACAGTGAACACTGAAGCTTTCTTT.

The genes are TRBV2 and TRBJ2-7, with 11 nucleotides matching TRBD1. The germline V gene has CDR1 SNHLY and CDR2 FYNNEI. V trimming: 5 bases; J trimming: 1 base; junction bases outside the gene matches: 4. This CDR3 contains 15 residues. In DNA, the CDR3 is TGTGCCAGCAGTCGAGGACAGGGGGCTTCCTACGAGCAGTACTTC. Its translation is CASSRGQGASYEQYF.

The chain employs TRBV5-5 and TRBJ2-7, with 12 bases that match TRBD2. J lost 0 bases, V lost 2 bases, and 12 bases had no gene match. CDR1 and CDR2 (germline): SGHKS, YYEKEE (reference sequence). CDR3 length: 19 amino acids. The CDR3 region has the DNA TGTGCCAGCAGCTTAGCCCTAGGGACTAGCGGGCGAAGCTCCTACGAGCAGTACTTC. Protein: CASSLALGTSGRSSYEQYF.

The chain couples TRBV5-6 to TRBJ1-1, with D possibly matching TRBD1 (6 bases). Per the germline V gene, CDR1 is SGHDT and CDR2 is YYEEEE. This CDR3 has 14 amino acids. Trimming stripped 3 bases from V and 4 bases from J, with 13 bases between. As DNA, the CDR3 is TGTGCCAGCAGCTGGTTCAGGGGATTCACTGAAGCTTTCTTT. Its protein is CASSWFRGFTEAFF.

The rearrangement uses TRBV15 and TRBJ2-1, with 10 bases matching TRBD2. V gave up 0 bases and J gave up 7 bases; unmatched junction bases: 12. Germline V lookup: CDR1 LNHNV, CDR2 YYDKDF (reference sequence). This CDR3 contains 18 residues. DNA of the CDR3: TGTGCCACCAGCAGAGAGGGGGGGCTAGCGGGAGTCGGGAATGAGCAGTTCTTC. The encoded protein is CATSREGGLAGVGNEQFF.

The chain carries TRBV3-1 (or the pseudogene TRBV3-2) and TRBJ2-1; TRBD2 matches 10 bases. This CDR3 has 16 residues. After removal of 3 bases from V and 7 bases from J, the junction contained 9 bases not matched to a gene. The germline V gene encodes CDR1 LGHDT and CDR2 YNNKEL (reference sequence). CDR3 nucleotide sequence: TGTGCCAGCAGCCAGGCTGGACTAGCGGATCCGAATGAGCAGTTCTTC. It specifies CASSQAGLADPNEQFF.

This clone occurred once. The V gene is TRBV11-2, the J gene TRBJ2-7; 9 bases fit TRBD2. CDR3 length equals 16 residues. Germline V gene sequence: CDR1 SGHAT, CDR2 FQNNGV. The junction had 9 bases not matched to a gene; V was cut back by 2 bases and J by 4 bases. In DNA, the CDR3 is TGTGCCAGCAGCTTAAGGCGGGAGGGCCCCTCTTACGAGCAGTACTTC. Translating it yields CASSLRREGPSYEQYF.

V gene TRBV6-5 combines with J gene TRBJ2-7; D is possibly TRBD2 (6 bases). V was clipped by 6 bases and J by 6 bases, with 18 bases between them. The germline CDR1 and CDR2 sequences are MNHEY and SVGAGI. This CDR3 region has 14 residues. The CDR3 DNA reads TGTGCCAGCAGCCGCGTCGTCGGGGAGGCCGAGCAGTACTTC. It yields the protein CASSRVVGEAEQYF.

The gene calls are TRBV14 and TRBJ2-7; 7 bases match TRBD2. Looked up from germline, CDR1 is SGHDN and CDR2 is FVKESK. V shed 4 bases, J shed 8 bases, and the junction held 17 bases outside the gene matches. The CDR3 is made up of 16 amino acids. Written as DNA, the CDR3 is TGTGCCAGCAGCCCGCCGGGAGCGGGAACCCTTAGCCAGCAGTACTTC. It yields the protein CASSPPGAGTLSQQYF.

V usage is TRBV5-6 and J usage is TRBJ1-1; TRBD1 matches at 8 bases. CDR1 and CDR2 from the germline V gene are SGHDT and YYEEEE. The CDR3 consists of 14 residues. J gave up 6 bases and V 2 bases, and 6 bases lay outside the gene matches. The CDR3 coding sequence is TGTGCCAGCAGCTTTTACGACAGGGGCCCTGAAGCTTTCTTT. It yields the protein CASSFYDRGPEAFF.

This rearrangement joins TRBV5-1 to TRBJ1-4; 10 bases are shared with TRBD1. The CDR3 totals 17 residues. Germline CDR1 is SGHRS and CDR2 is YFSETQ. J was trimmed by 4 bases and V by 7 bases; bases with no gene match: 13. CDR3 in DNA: TGCGCCAGCTCCTTGGCCCGGGACAGGGGAATTAATGAAAAACTGTTTTTT. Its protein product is CASSLARDRGINEKLFF.

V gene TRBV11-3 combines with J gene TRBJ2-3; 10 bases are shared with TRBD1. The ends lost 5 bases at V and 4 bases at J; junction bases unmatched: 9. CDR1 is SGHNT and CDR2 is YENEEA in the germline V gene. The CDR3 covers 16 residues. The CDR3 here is CASSRTGTGVPDTQYF. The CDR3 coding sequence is TGTGCCAGCAGCCGCACCGGGACAGGGGTCCCAGATACGCAGTATTTT. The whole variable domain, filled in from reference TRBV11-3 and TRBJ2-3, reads EAGVVQSPRYKIIEKKQPVAFWCNPISGHNTLYWYLQNLGQGPELLIRYENEEAVDDSQLPKDRFSAERLKGVDSTLKIQPAELGDSAVYLCASSRTGTGVPDTQYFGPGTRLTVL.